This T cell receptor beta chain originates from a study of blood T cells in healthy people across ages. RNA extraction gave at least 5.5 micrograms of total RNA per sample. Study-level findings and limits: The fall in TCR beta diversity per million T cells was roughly linear with age. Naive T cell percentage and TCR beta diversity correlated strongly.

On this clonotype: The antigen is undetermined.

Sample-barcoded 5' priming and a J-beta primer mix drove a second PCR of about 7 to 11 cycles. TCRdb recomputed calls from the 5' RACE reads with MiXCR, one row per CDR3 protein. The table has approximately 800,000 distinct CDR3 sequences, about 62% seen once. The J segment lost 2 bases and the V segment lost 0 bases, leaving 6 bases of the junction unmatched. The length of the CDR3 is 15 residues. Germline V gives CDR1 DFQATT, CDR2 SNEGSKA (reference sequence). The sample comprised blood. The receptor was isolated from a young man in good health. The chain employs TRBV20-1 and TRBJ2-5, with TRBD2 identical over 7 bases. CDR3 bases: TGCAGTGCTAGAGATCCGGGGGGTATTCAAGAGACCCAGTACTTC. Translated, it gives CSARDPGGIQETQYF.